A selection of T cell receptor beta chains follows, all from one sample in a study of shared clonotypes between healthy human individuals. Clones were sequenced by immunoSEQ multiplex PCR, and TCRdb holds only the in-frame ones, with some missing. The sample lists 2 million to 2.5 million clones, approximately 94% occurring once. The sample comprised naive CD4+ T cells sorted from blood. Every receptor here comes from a young man in good health. Each CDR3 is given with its conserved first and last residue. Each record gives: J gene, V gene, clone size, D gene, CDR3 DNA, CDR3 protein. D genes are given only for firm matches. Expanded clones are given a class, and other clones once, few, many or no size at all.

j_gene: TRBJ1-6
v_gene: TRBV5-1
abundance: -
d_gene: -
CDR3nt: TGCGCCAGCAGACCCGGGACGGCGAGCTCCTATAATTCACCCCTCCACTTT
CDR3aa: CASRPGTASSYNSPLHF

j_gene: TRBJ2-5
v_gene: TRBV5-1
abundance: -
d_gene: -
CDR3nt: TGCGCCAGCAGCTTTGCCGGGGTCCAAGAGACCCAGTACTTC
CDR3aa: CASSFAGVQETQYF

j_gene: TRBJ1-5
v_gene: TRBV7-8
abundance: -
d_gene: -
CDR3nt: TGTGCCAGCAGCTTAGTGGGGGCCAATCAGCCCCAGCATTTT
CDR3aa: CASSLVGANQPQHF

j_gene: TRBJ2-5
v_gene: TRBV7-2
abundance: -
d_gene: -
CDR3nt: TGTGCCAGCAGCCGGAGGGCGGGGGAGACCCAGTACTTC
CDR3aa: CASSRRAGETQYF

j_gene: TRBJ2-7
v_gene: TRBV2
abundance: -
d_gene: -
CDR3nt: TGTGCCAGCAGTGACGATTACGAGCAGTACTTC
CDR3aa: CASSDDYEQYF

j_gene: TRBJ2-3
v_gene: TRBV6-4
abundance: -
d_gene: TRBD1
CDR3nt: TGTGCCAGCTCCCGGGACAGGGGCACAGATACGCAGTATTTT
CDR3aa: CASSRDRGTDTQYF

j_gene: TRBJ1-1
v_gene: TRBV4-1
abundance: once
d_gene: TRBD1
CDR3nt: TGCGCCAGCAGCCAACACTCGACAGGGGGCGACTTCAGCACTGAAGCTTTCTTT
CDR3aa: CASSQHSTGGDFSTEAFF

j_gene: TRBJ1-2
v_gene: TRBV7-2
abundance: -
d_gene: -
CDR3nt: TGTGCCAGCAGCTTAGGCGGAGGAAACTATGGCTACACCTTC
CDR3aa: CASSLGGGNYGYTF

j_gene: TRBJ1-4
v_gene: TRBV5-1
abundance: -
d_gene: TRBD1
CDR3nt: TGCGCCAGCAGCGGGGGGACAGGGGATCCTAATGAAAAACTGTTTTTT
CDR3aa: CASSGGTGDPNEKLFF

j_gene: TRBJ2-1
v_gene: TRBV7-9
abundance: once
d_gene: TRBD2
CDR3nt: TGTGCCAGCAGCAGTAGCGGGGGAGCTTACAATGAGCAGTTCTTC
CDR3aa: CASSSSGGAYNEQFF

j_gene: TRBJ1-3
v_gene: TRBV19
abundance: -
d_gene: -
CDR3nt: TGTGCCAGTAGTTGGGGCGACTTGACTGGAAACACCATATATTTT
CDR3aa: CASSWGDLTGNTIYF

j_gene: TRBJ2-6
v_gene: TRBV5-6
abundance: once
d_gene: -
CDR3nt: TGTGCCAGCAGCTTGGGGGGGCCTGGGGCCAACGTCCTGACTTTC
CDR3aa: CASSLGGPGANVLTF

j_gene: TRBJ2-3
v_gene: TRBV4-3
abundance: once
d_gene: TRBD1
CDR3nt: TGCGCCAGCAGCCAATTGTCCGGGACAGGGGGCACAGATACGCAGTATTTT
CDR3aa: CASSQLSGTGGTDTQYF

j_gene: TRBJ2-1
v_gene: TRBV2
abundance: -
d_gene: TRBD2
CDR3nt: TGTGCCAGCAATCGTGAACTAGCGGGGACTGAGCAGTTCTTC
CDR3aa: CASNRELAGTEQFF

j_gene: TRBJ1-1
v_gene: TRBV7-3
abundance: -
d_gene: TRBD1
CDR3nt: TGTGCCAGCAGCACGCAGACAGGGGGGAACACTGAAGCTTTCTTT
CDR3aa: CASSTQTGGNTEAFF

j_gene: TRBJ1-3
v_gene: TRBV19
abundance: -
d_gene: TRBD1
CDR3nt: TGTGCCAGTATTACGACCGGGACAGTCGCGAACACCATATATTTT
CDR3aa: CASITTGTVANTIYF

j_gene: TRBJ1-3
v_gene: TRBV27
abundance: -
d_gene: -
CDR3nt: TGTGCCAGCAGAAGAGGGGACTCTGGAAACACCATATATTTT
CDR3aa: CASRRGDSGNTIYF

j_gene: TRBJ2-5
v_gene: TRBV2
abundance: -
d_gene: TRBD1
CDR3nt: TGTGCCAGCAGCGAGGGACAGGGGAGAGGAGAGACCCAGTACTTC
CDR3aa: CASSEGQGRGETQYF

j_gene: TRBJ2-2
v_gene: TRBV9
abundance: -
d_gene: TRBD1
CDR3nt: TGTGCCAGCAGCCCAAGGACAGGGGCGGGGACCGGGGAGCTGTTTTTT
CDR3aa: CASSPRTGAGTGELFF

j_gene: TRBJ1-1
v_gene: TRBV5-1
abundance: -
d_gene: TRBD1
CDR3nt: TGCGCCAGCAGCTTGGTGGAGGGGGCCACTGAAGCTTTCTTT
CDR3aa: CASSLVEGATEAFF

j_gene: TRBJ2-5
v_gene: TRBV28
abundance: -
d_gene: -
CDR3nt: TGTGCCAGCAGTTCCCGACAGGTGGGGCAAGAGACCCAGTACTTC
CDR3aa: CASSSRQVGQETQYF

j_gene: TRBJ1-1
v_gene: TRBV6-1
abundance: -
d_gene: -
CDR3nt: TGTGCCAGCAGTGGGGGGTTAGGGAACACTGAAGCTTTCTTT
CDR3aa: CASSGGLGNTEAFF

j_gene: TRBJ2-7
v_gene: TRBV19
abundance: -
d_gene: -
CDR3nt: TGTGCCAGTAGTATTCAAACAGGTGGTCTCTACGAGCAGTACTTC
CDR3aa: CASSIQTGGLYEQYF

j_gene: TRBJ1-2
v_gene: TRBV28
abundance: -
d_gene: -
CDR3nt: TGTGCCAGCAATCCTTCGGGGGGGTCGTTCGGCTACACCTTC
CDR3aa: CASNPSGGSFGYTF

j_gene: TRBJ1-2
v_gene: TRBV6-1
abundance: -
d_gene: TRBD1
CDR3nt: TGTGCCAGCAGTGGACCCGCTTGGGACAGGGGGGACTATGGCTACACCTTC
CDR3aa: CASSGPAWDRGDYGYTF

j_gene: TRBJ2-7
v_gene: TRBV14
abundance: -
d_gene: -
CDR3nt: TGTGCCAGCAGCCAAGTGGGCGGTAGCTCCTACGAGCAGTACTTC
CDR3aa: CASSQVGGSSYEQYF

j_gene: TRBJ2-4
v_gene: TRBV19
abundance: -
d_gene: -
CDR3nt: TGTGCCAGTAGTATAGGGGGGCAAAACATTCAGTACTTC
CDR3aa: CASSIGGQNIQYF

j_gene: TRBJ2-3
v_gene: TRBV7-9
abundance: -
d_gene: -
CDR3nt: TGTGCCAGCAGCTTAGAGGGGCTGCCAGATACGCAGTATTTT
CDR3aa: CASSLEGLPDTQYF

j_gene: TRBJ1-6
v_gene: TRBV6-5
abundance: -
d_gene: -
CDR3nt: TGTGCCAGCAGTTATGGGGGGCCACCCCTCCACTTT
CDR3aa: CASSYGGPPLHF

j_gene: TRBJ1-5
v_gene: TRBV2
abundance: -
d_gene: -
CDR3nt: TGTGCCAGCAATGTCTCGGGAAATCAGCCCCAGCATTTT
CDR3aa: CASNVSGNQPQHF

j_gene: TRBJ2-5
v_gene: TRBV7-9
abundance: -
d_gene: -
CDR3nt: TGTGCCAGCAGCTTACATAACGCCCGAAGGTACTTC
CDR3aa: CASSLHNARRYF

j_gene: TRBJ2-1
v_gene: TRBV10-3
abundance: -
d_gene: TRBD1
CDR3nt: TGTGCCATCAGTGAGTCGATGGTGAGACAGGGCCTCTCCTACAATGAGCAGTTCTTC
CDR3aa: CAISESMVRQGLSYNEQFF

j_gene: TRBJ2-7
v_gene: TRBV5-1
abundance: -
d_gene: -
CDR3nt: TGCGCCAGCAGCTTGGCGGCAGGAGTTCTCAGCGAGCAGTACTTC
CDR3aa: CASSLAAGVLSEQYF

j_gene: TRBJ2-2
v_gene: TRBV7-2
abundance: -
d_gene: TRBD2
CDR3nt: TGTGCCAGCAGCTTAGCTAGCGGGGTCGGGGAGCTGTTTTTT
CDR3aa: CASSLASGVGELFF

j_gene: TRBJ2-1
v_gene: TRBV5-1
abundance: -
d_gene: -
CDR3nt: TGCGCCAGCAGCCGCGCACAGGGCAATGAGCAGTTCTTC
CDR3aa: CASSRAQGNEQFF

j_gene: TRBJ1-5
v_gene: TRBV28
abundance: -
d_gene: TRBD1
CDR3nt: TGTGCCAGCAGTGGGGGGACAGGGGGCAATCAGCCCCAGCATTTT
CDR3aa: CASSGGTGGNQPQHF

j_gene: TRBJ2-7
v_gene: TRBV12-5
abundance: -
d_gene: -
CDR3nt: TGTGCTAGTGCGGGAGCCGCCGAGCAGTACTTC
CDR3aa: CASAGAAEQYF

j_gene: TRBJ2-1
v_gene: TRBV18
abundance: once
d_gene: -
CDR3nt: TGTGCCAGCTCACCGGGCAGGGTACAACACTCACACAATGAGCAGTTCTTC
CDR3aa: CASSPGRVQHSHNEQFF

j_gene: TRBJ1-2
v_gene: TRBV4-3
abundance: -
d_gene: -
CDR3nt: TGCGCCAGCAGCCCGAGCTACAATCCCGGGCTCAGTAACTATGGCTACACCTTC
CDR3aa: CASSPSYNPGLSNYGYTF

j_gene: TRBJ2-2
v_gene: TRBV9
abundance: -
d_gene: -
CDR3nt: TGTGCCAGCAGCGTAGGTCACATGAACACCGGGGAGCTGTTTTTT
CDR3aa: CASSVGHMNTGELFF

j_gene: TRBJ1-2
v_gene: TRBV4-1
abundance: -
d_gene: -
CDR3nt: TGCGCCAGCAGCCAAGCCTCGGGACAACCAGGAGTCTATGGCTACACCTTC
CDR3aa: CASSQASGQPGVYGYTF

j_gene: TRBJ2-7
v_gene: TRBV28
abundance: -
d_gene: TRBD1
CDR3nt: TGTGCCAGCAGTTCTCTGGACAGGGGGACCATTAGCTCCTACGAGCAGTACTTC
CDR3aa: CASSSLDRGTISSYEQYF

j_gene: TRBJ1-5
v_gene: TRBV6-1
abundance: -
d_gene: -
CDR3nt: TGTGCCAGCAGTGAAGGGCGGAGTAATAATCAGCCCCAGCATTTT
CDR3aa: CASSEGRSNNQPQHF

j_gene: TRBJ1-4
v_gene: TRBV4-1
abundance: -
d_gene: -
CDR3nt: TGCGCCAGCAGCCCCCCCGGGGGGACCCGTGTTGAAAAACTGTTTTTT
CDR3aa: CASSPPGGTRVEKLFF

j_gene: TRBJ1-1
v_gene: TRBV30
abundance: -
d_gene: -
CDR3nt: TGTGCCTGGAGTTTTAGGAGTGCTGGGGGCACTGAAGCTTTCTTT
CDR3aa: CAWSFRSAGGTEAFF

j_gene: TRBJ1-4
v_gene: TRBV30
abundance: -
d_gene: TRBD1
CDR3nt: TGTGCCTGGACTGGAGGGAGCAGGGGGCGGTTTAATGAAAAACTGTTTTTT
CDR3aa: CAWTGGSRGRFNEKLFF

j_gene: TRBJ1-6
v_gene: TRBV30
abundance: -
d_gene: -
CDR3nt: TGTGCCTGCCCCTCAGCCGGGAGCTCCTATAATTCACCCCTCCACTTT
CDR3aa: CACPSAGSSYNSPLHF

j_gene: TRBJ1-6
v_gene: TRBV7-2
abundance: once
d_gene: TRBD1
CDR3nt: TGTGCCAGCAGCTTCGAGACAGGGGGAGGTTCACCCCTCCACTTT
CDR3aa: CASSFETGGGSPLHF

j_gene: TRBJ2-7
v_gene: TRBV5-1
abundance: -
d_gene: -
CDR3nt: TGCGCCAGCAGCTTGGTCCCCGCCGGGAGCGAGCAGTACTTC
CDR3aa: CASSLVPAGSEQYF

j_gene: TRBJ1-6
v_gene: TRBV19
abundance: -
d_gene: -
CDR3nt: TGTGCCAGTCGCGTGCTAGTGGGATCACCCCTCCACTTT
CDR3aa: CASRVLVGSPLHF